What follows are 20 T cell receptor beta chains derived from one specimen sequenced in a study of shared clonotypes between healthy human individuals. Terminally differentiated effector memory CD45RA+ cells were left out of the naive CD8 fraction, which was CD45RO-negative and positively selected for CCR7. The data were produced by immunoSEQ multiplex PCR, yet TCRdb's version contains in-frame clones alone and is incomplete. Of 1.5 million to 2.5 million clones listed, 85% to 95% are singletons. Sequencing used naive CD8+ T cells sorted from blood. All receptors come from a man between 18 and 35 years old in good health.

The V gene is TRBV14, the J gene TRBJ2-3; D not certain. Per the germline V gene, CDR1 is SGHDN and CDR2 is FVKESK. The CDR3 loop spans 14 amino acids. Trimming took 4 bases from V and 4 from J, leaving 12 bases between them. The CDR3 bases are TGTGCCAGCAGCCCCCGTTTAACAGCAGATACGCAGTATTTT. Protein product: CASSPRLTADTQYF.

The CDR3 coding sequence is TGTGCCAGCAGCCGAGACGGGACAGCGAGCTCCTACGAGCAGTACTTC. The encoded protein is CASSRDGTASSYEQYF. The V gene is TRBV7-9, the J gene TRBJ2-7; 7 bases align to TRBD1. The junction had 10 bases not matched to a gene; V was cut back by 5 bases and J by 0 bases. Germline V gene lookup returns CDR1 SEHNR and CDR2 FQNEAQ (reference sequence). The CDR3 consists of 16 residues.

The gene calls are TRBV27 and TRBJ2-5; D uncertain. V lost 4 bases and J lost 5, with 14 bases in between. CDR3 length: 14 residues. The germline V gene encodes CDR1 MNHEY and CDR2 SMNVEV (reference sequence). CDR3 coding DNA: TGTGCCAGCAGTTCGGCTTACCCTTGGGAGACCCAGTACTTC. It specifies CASSSAYPWETQYF.

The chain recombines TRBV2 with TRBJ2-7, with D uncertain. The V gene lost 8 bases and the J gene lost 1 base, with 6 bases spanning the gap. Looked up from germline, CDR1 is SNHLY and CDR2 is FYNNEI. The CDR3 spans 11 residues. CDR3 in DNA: TGTGCCAGCCTCCAGTCCTACGAGCAGTACTTC. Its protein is CASLQSYEQYF. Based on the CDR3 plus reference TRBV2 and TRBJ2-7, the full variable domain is EPEVTQTPSHQVTQMGQEVILRCVPISNHLYFYWYRQILGQKVEFLVSFYNNEISEKSEIFDDQFSVERPDGSNFTLKIRSTKLEDSAMYFCASLQSYEQYFGPGTRLTVT.

The CDR3 region has the DNA TGCGCCAGCAGCCAAGAGACTAGCGCTTCCTACGAGCAGTACTTC. This encodes CASSQETSASYEQYF. The chain combines TRBV4-1 with TRBJ2-7; TRBD2 agrees at 8 bases. Trimming took 0 bases from V and 1 from J; bases not matched to a gene: 2. Germline V gene sequence: CDR1 MGHRA, CDR2 YSYEKL. The CDR3 runs 15 residues.

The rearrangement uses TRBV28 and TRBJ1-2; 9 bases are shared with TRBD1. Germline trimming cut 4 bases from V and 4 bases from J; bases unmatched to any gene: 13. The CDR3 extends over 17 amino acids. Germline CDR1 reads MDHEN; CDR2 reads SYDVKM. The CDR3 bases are TGTGCCAGCAGTTCTTCCTCCTACAGGGGGCCGGGCTATGGCTACACCTTC. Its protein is CASSSSSYRGPGYGYTF.

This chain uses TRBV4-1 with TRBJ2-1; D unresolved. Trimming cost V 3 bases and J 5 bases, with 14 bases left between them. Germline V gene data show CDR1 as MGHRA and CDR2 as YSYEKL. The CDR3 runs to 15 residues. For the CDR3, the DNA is TGCGCCAGCAGCCAGGACGACGGGCCCAACAATGAGCAGTTCTTC. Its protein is CASSQDDGPNNEQFF.

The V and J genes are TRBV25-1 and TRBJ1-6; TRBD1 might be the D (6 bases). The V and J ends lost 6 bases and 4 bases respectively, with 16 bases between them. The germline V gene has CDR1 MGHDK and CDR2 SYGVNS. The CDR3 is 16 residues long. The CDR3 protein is CASRPGEELYNSPLHF. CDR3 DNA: TGTGCCAGCAGGCCAGGGGAAGAGCTTTATAATTCACCCCTCCACTTT.

Here the CDR3 reads CASSLTDSPLLREQFF. The DNA of the CDR3 is TGCGCCAGCAGCTTGACGGACAGTCCCTTATTGCGCGAGCAGTTCTTC. V gene TRBV5-1 combines with J gene TRBJ2-1; TRBD1 is a possible D gene (6 bases). Germline V lookup: CDR1 SGHRS, CDR2 YFSETQ. The V gene lost 1 base and the J gene lost 10 bases, with 21 bases spanning the gap. The CDR3 contains 16 residues.

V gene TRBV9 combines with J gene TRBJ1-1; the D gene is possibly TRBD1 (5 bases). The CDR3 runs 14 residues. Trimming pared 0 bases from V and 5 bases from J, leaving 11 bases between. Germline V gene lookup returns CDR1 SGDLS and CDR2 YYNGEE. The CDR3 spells CASSVGWGETEAFF. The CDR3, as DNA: TGTGCCAGCAGCGTAGGGTGGGGGGAGACTGAAGCTTTCTTT.

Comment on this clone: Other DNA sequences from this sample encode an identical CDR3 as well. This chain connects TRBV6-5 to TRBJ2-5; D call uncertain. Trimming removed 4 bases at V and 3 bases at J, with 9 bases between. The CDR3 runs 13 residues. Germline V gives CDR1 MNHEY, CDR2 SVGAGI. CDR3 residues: CASSFDREETQYF. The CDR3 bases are TGTGCCAGCAGTTTTGATAGGGAAGAGACCCAGTACTTC.

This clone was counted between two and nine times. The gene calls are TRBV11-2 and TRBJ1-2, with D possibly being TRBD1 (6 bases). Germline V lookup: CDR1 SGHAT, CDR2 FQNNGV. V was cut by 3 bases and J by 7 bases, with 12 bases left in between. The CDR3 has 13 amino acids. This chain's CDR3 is CASSLRQDGGYTF. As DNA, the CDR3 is TGTGCCAGCAGCTTGAGACAGGATGGTGGCTACACCTTC. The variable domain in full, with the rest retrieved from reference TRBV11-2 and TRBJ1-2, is EAGVAQSPRYKIIEKRQSVAFWCNPISGHATLYWYQQILGQGPKLLIQFQNNGVVDDSQLPKDRFSAERLKGVDSTLKIQPAKLEDSAVYLCASSLRQDGGYTFGSGTRLTVV.

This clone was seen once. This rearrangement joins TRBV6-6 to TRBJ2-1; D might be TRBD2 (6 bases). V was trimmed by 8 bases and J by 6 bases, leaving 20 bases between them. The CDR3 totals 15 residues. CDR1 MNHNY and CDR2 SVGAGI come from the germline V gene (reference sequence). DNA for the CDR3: TGTGCCAGCTTCTTACCTGGTCTAGCGAGCAATGAGCAGTTCTTC. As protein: CASFLPGLASNEQFF.

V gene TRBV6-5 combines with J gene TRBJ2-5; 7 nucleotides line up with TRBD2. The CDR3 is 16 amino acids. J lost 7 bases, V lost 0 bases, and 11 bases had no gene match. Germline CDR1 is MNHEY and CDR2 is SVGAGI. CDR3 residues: CASSYSSGPEGGTQYF. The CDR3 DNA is TGTGCCAGCAGTTACTCTAGCGGGCCCGAAGGAGGGACCCAGTACTTC.

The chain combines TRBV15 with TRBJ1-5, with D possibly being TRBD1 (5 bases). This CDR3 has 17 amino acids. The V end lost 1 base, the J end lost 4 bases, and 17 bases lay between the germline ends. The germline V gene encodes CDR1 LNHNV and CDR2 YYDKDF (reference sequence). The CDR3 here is CATSRGRDPGPNQPQHF. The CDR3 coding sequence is TGTGCCACCAGCAGAGGCCGGGACCCCGGTCCAAATCAGCCCCAGCATTTT.

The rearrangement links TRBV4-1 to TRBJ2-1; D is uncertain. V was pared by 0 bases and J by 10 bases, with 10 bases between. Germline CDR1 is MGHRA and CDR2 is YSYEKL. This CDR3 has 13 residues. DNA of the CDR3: TGCGCCAGCAGCCAAGAGTTATTCGGAGAGCAGTTCTTC. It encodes CASSQELFGEQFF.

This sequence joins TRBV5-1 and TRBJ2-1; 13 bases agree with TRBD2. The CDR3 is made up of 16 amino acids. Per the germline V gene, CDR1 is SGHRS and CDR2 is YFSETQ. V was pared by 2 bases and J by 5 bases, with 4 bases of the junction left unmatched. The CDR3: CASSFPGLAGNNEQFF. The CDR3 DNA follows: TGCGCCAGCAGCTTTCCGGGACTAGCGGGAAACAATGAGCAGTTCTTC.

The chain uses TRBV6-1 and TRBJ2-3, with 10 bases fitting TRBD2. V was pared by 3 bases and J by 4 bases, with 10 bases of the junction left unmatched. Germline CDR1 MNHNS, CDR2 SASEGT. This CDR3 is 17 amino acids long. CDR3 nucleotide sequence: TGTGCCAGCAGTGACGGGGTATCTAGCGGGAGCCCAGATACGCAGTATTTT. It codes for CASSDGVSSGSPDTQYF.

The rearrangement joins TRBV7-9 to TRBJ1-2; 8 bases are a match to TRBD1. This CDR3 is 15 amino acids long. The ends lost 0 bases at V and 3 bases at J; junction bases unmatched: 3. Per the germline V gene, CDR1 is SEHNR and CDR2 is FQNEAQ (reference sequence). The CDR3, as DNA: TGTGCCAGCAGCTTAGCGCAACAGGGGGACTATGGCTACACCTTC. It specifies CASSLAQQGDYGYTF.

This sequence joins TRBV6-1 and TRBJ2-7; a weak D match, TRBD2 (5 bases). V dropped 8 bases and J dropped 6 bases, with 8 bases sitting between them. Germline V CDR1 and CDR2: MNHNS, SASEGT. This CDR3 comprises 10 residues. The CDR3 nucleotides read TGTGCCAGCCGGGATACCGAGCAGTACTTC. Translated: CASRDTEQYF.